Sequencing of this T cell receptor beta chain was carried out in a study of shared clonotypes between healthy human individuals. Study details: Two women and a few men aged 18 to 49 made up the donors.

In the CD4+ fraction, cells were divided into CD45RA+ naive and CD45RA-negative memory subsets. Here immunoSEQ multiplex PCR was the method, and the copy in TCRdb shows in-frame clones only, minus some. This sample has fewer than 3 million clones, with under 95% found just once. Between the trimmed V and J ends, which lost 4 bases and 4 bases, there was a span of 14 bases. Germline V lookup: CDR1 SGHRS, CDR2 YFSETQ. CDR3 length equals 14 residues. This clonotype was obtained from a man aged 18 to 29 in good health. Some clones in this sample may be carry-over from other donors' samples. V usage is TRBV5-1 and J usage is TRBJ2-5; tentative D call: TRBD2 (6 bases). The sequenced sample was naive CD4+ T cells from PBMCs. Subset denoted: CD45RA+ positively selected. CDR3 in DNA: TGCGCCAGCAGCCAGCGGAGGGTCGGAGAGACCCAGTACTTC. Protein: CASSQRRVGETQYF.